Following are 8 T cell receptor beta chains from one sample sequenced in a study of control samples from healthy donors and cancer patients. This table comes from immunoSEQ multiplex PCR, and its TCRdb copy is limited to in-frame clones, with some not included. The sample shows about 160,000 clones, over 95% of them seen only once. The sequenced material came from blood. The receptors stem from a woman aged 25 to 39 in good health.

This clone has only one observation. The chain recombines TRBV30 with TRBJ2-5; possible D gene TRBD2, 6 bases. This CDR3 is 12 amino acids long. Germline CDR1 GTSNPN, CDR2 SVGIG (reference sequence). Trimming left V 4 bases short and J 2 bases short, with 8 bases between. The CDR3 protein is CAWNSGQETQYF. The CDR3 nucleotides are TGTGCCTGGAATAGCGGTCAAGAGACCCAGTACTTC.

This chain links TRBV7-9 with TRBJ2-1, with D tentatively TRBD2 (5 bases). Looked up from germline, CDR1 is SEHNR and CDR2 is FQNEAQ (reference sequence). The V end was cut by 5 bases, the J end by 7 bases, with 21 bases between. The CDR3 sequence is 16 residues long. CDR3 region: CASSPAAAAFRNEQFF. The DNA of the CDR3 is TGTGCCAGCAGCCCGGCAGCGGCTGCCTTTAGGAATGAGCAGTTCTTC.

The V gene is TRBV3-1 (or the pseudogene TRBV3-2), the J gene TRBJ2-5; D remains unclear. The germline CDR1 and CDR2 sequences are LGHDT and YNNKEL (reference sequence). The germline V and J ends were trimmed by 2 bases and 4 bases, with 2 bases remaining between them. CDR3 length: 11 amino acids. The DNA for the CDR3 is TGTGCCAGCAGCCAATTAGAGACCCAGTACTTC. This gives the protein CASSQLETQYF.

The CDR3 sequence is CASSRGQGPSPYEQYF. The DNA of the CDR3 is TGCGCCAGCAGCCGAGGACAGGGCCCTTCTCCCTACGAGCAGTACTTC. This chain links TRBV4-1 with TRBJ2-7, with 8 bases matching TRBD1. V gave up 4 bases and J gave up 2 bases; unmatched junction bases: 10. CDR1 is MGHRA, CDR2 YSYEKL, per germline. The CDR3 totals 16 residues.

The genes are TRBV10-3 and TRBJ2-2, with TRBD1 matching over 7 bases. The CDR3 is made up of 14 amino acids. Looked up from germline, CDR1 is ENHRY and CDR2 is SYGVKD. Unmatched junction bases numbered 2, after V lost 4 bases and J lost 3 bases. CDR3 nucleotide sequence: TGTGCCATCAGTGCCGGGACAGACACCGGGGAGCTGTTTTTT. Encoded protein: CAISAGTDTGELFF.

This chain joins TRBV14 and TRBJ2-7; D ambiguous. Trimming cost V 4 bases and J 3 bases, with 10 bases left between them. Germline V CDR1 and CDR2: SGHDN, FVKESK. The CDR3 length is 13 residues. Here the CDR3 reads CASSPEPVYEQYF. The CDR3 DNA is TGTGCCAGCAGCCCAGAGCCTGTCTACGAGCAGTACTTC.

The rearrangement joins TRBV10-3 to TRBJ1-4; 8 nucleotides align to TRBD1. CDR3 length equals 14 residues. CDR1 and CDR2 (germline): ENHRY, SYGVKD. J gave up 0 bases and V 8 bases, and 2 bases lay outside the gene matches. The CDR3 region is CAIGQGSTNEKLFF. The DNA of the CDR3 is TGTGCCATCGGACAGGGTTCAACTAATGAAAAACTGTTTTTT.

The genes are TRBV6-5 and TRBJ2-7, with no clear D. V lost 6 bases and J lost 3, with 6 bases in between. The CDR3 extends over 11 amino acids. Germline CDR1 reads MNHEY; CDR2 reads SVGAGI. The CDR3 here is CASSGLYEQYF. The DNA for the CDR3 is TGTGCCAGCAGCGGCCTCTACGAGCAGTACTTC.